This T cell receptor (beta chain) was retrieved from a study of prognosis after radiotherapy for stage I lung cancer. Study-level information: Distant metastases showed up in a few patients after radiotherapy, at a median of 7 months, while roughly 16 showed no significant progression.

TCR beta CDR3 was amplified from genomic DNA by two-round multiplex PCR. Primers targeting each individual TRBV and TRBJ gene were applied in first-round PCR. TCRdb used MiXCR to reprocess the multiplex PCR reads, holding one entry per CDR3 protein. The table lists about 27,000 distinct CDR3 sequences, around 30% of them singletons, with roughly 35% in the top ten. In its sample, this clonotype was seen many times. CDR3 length: 12 residues. Per germline, CDR1 DFQATT and CDR2 SNEGSKA (reference sequence). V gave up 4 bases and J gave up 4 bases, with 10 bases separating them. This clonotype was sampled from a donor older than 45 with non-small cell lung cancer. Sequenced material: PBMCs, taken before or after stereotactic body radiation therapy (not recorded which). The V call is TRBV20-1, the J call TRBJ1-1, with a weak D call TRBD1 (5 bases). Here the CDR3 reads CSAKEGITEAFF. The CDR3 bases are TGCAGTGCTAAGGAGGGGATCACTGAAGCTTTCTTT.